These 32 T cell receptor beta chains came from one sample sequenced in a study of blood T cell repertoires in COVID-19. Sequenced by immunoSEQ multiplex PCR; TCRdb stores in-frame clones only, minus some. The sample contains about 60,000 clones, over 80% of which appear only once. Material for sequencing was peripheral blood. The source is a man aged 60 to 69 with acute or convalescent COVID-19.

The rearrangement links TRBV5-1 to TRBJ2-5; 9 nucleotides agree with TRBD1. The CDR3 is 15 amino acids. CDR1 and CDR2 (germline): SGHRS, YFSETQ. J gave up 3 bases and V 2 bases, and 5 bases lay outside the gene matches. The CDR3 spells CASSFTTGGEETQYF. DNA of the CDR3: TGCGCCAGCAGCTTTACGACAGGGGGTGAAGAGACCCAGTACTTC.

A single count supports this clone. V is TRBV2 and J is TRBJ1-1; TRBD1 is a possible D gene (6 bases). Trimming removed 4 bases at V and 8 bases at J, with 11 bases between. Germline assignment: CDR1 SNHLY and CDR2 FYNNEI. The CDR3 contains 12 residues. CDR3 in DNA: TGTGCCAGCAGTGGGGGACAAGAAGAAGCTTTCTTT. It specifies CASSGGQEEAFF.

The V call is TRBV9, the J call TRBJ1-1; no firm D call. The CDR3 sequence is 14 residues long. Per the germline V gene, CDR1 is SGDLS and CDR2 is YYNGEE. V lost 4 bases and J 0 bases, leaving 10 bases between the germline ends. CDR3 sequence reads: CASSPEALNTEAFF. The CDR3 DNA is TGTGCCAGCAGCCCCGAGGCACTGAACACTGAAGCTTTCTTT.

This chain links TRBV19 with TRBJ2-2; 14 bases fit TRBD2. V shed 7 bases and J 6 bases; nucleotides not matched to a gene: 7. Germline V gene sequence: CDR1 LNHDA, CDR2 SQIVND (reference sequence). This CDR3 comprises 16 residues. Written as DNA, the CDR3 is TGTGCCAGTATCGGGACTAGCGGGAGCGGCGCCGGGGAGCTGTTTTTT. Amino acids: CASIGTSGSGAGELFF.

This clone was seen a few times. The chain joins TRBV7-2 to TRBJ1-3; tentatively, D is TRBD1 (5 bases). The CDR3 consists of 15 residues. CDR1 and CDR2 from the germline V gene are SGHTA and FQGNSA. The V gene lost 1 base and the J gene lost 2 bases, with 9 bases spanning the gap. CDR3: CASSLGRGAGNTIYF. The CDR3 bases are TGTGCCAGCAGCTTAGGACGGGGGGCTGGAAACACCATATATTTT.

CDR3 residues: CASSLIGGRNEQYF. The CDR3 DNA reads TGTGCCAGCAGCTTAATAGGGGGCCGGAACGAGCAGTACTTC. The chain recombines TRBV11-3 with TRBJ2-7; 7 bases are shared with TRBD1. Germline assignment: CDR1 SGHNT and CDR2 YENEEA. This CDR3 has 14 amino acids. Trimming removed 2 bases from V and 5 bases from J; junction bases left unmatched: 6.

This chain links TRBV6-2 or TRBV6-3 with TRBJ2-2; TRBD2 is a possible D gene (6 bases). CDR1 and CDR2 (germline): MNHEY, SVGEGT. The CDR3 has 14 residues. The germline V and J ends were trimmed by 2 bases and 5 bases, with 9 bases remaining between them. CDR3 loop: CASSYRGGTGELFF. DNA for the CDR3: TGTGCCAGCAGTTACAGGGGAGGTACCGGGGAGCTGTTTTTT.

As DNA, the CDR3 is TGTGCCAGCGCATCCGGGACAGGGGATCGTCAGCCCCAGCATTTT. Translated, it gives CASASGTGDRQPQHF. The rearrangement uses TRBV27 and TRBJ1-5, with TRBD1 matching over 10 bases. The CDR3 totals 15 residues. Per germline, CDR1 MNHEY and CDR2 SMNVEV (reference sequence). Trimming at V came to 8 bases and at J to 6 bases, leaving 10 bases not matched to a gene.

The CDR3 region has the DNA TGTGCCATCAGCCCAGGGGGAAACGAGCAGTACTTC. This codes for CAISPGGNEQYF. J is TRBJ2-7 and V is TRBV10-3; 7 bases match TRBD1. The CDR3 consists of 12 residues. Per the germline V gene, CDR1 is ENHRY and CDR2 is SYGVKD. Trimming at V came to 6 bases and at J to 5 bases, leaving 4 bases not matched to a gene.

V and J are TRBV7-3 and TRBJ2-1, with 7 bases matching TRBD2. The CDR3 loop spans 18 amino acids. Looked up from germline, CDR1 is SGHTA and CDR2 is FQGTGA. Losses at the gene ends were 0 bases for V and 4 bases for J; bases not matched to a gene: 12. The CDR3 DNA sequence: TGTGCCAGCAGCTTAACATTTGACTTTCCCGGGGGGTACAATGAGCAGTTCTTC. The encoded protein is CASSLTFDFPGGYNEQFF.

The genes are TRBV7-8 and TRBJ2-3; 13 bases agree with TRBD2. This CDR3 is built from 16 residues. Germline CDR1 is SGHVS and CDR2 is FQNEAQ. V shed 4 bases, J shed 5 bases, and the junction held 6 bases outside the gene matches. The CDR3 protein is CASSSRTSGSRDTQYF. The CDR3 nucleotides are TGTGCCAGCAGCTCCCGGACTAGCGGGAGTAGAGATACGCAGTATTTT.

The count of this clone is one. The chain joins TRBV4-2 to TRBJ1-5, with D hard to call. The CDR3 extends over 14 amino acids. Trimming took off 0 bases at V and 7 bases at J, with 10 bases between the two ends. Germline V lookup: CDR1 LGHNA, CDR2 YNFKEQ. The CDR3 DNA sequence: TGTGCCAGCAGCCAAGAAAGAGGGCGCCAGCCCCAGCATTTT. It specifies CASSQERGRQPQHF.

The V gene is TRBV18, the J gene TRBJ2-7; 14 positions agree with TRBD2. The CDR3 has 17 residues. V lost 3 bases, J lost 2 bases, and 6 bases stayed unmatched. Germline CDR1 is KGHSH and CDR2 is LQKENI. The CDR3: CASSPQGTSGSPYEQYF. The CDR3 DNA reads as TGTGCCAGCTCACCCCAAGGGACTAGCGGGAGTCCCTACGAGCAGTACTTC.

This clone was detected once. The chain links TRBV4-2 to TRBJ1-5; weak D call: TRBD1 (5 bases). From germline, CDR1 is LGHNA and CDR2 YNFKEQ. The V end lost 4 bases, the J end lost 5 bases, and 12 bases lay between the germline ends. CDR3 length: 14 residues. The CDR3 nucleotides read TGTGCCAGCAGCCTGCGGGAAGGGGATCAGCCCCAGCATTTT. This translates into CASSLREGDQPQHF.

This chain joins TRBV5-4 and TRBJ2-1, with TRBD2 matching over 8 bases. CDR3 length: 16 residues. Trimming took 0 bases from V and 7 from J; bases not matched to a gene: 9. CDR1 is SGHNT, CDR2 YYREEE, per germline (reference sequence). The CDR3 DNA reads TGTGCCAGCAGCTTGGGGGGCGGGAGGTTTACAAATGAGCAGTTCTTC. This gives the protein CASSLGGGRFTNEQFF.

This clone appeared a single time. CDR3 coding DNA: TGTGCCAGCAGTCGGACTAGCGGGAGTATAAACACCGGGGAGCTGTTTTTT. Protein sequence: CASSRTSGSINTGELFF. The chain links TRBV6-4 to TRBJ2-2; TRBD2 matches at 13 bases. After removal of 5 bases from V and 2 bases from J, the junction contained 5 bases not matched to a gene. There are 17 residues in the CDR3. Germline V gives CDR1 MRHNA, CDR2 SNTAGT.

This chain joins TRBV10-2 and TRBJ2-1; 12 bases align to TRBD2. The CDR3 spans 15 residues. Germline V gives CDR1 WSHSY, CDR2 SAAADI. V was clipped by 5 bases and J by 7 bases; unmatched bases: 6. The CDR3 loop is CASSWSSGRANEQFF. CDR3 nucleotide sequence: TGCGCCAGCAGTTGGTCTAGCGGGAGGGCAAATGAGCAGTTCTTC.

The CDR3 protein is CASSPHRQNEQFF. Written as DNA, the CDR3 is TGTGCCAGCAGCCCGCACCGACAGAATGAGCAGTTCTTC. The V gene is TRBV7-2, the J gene TRBJ2-1, with D perhaps TRBD1 (5 bases). Trimming left V 5 bases short and J 7 bases short, with 12 bases between. Germline CDR1 SGHTA, CDR2 FQGNSA. The CDR3 has 13 amino acids.

The rearrangement joins TRBV29-1 to TRBJ1-5, with D tentatively TRBD1 (5 bases). The CDR3 is 14 residues long. Between the trimmed V and J ends, which lost 4 bases and 5 bases, there was a span of 15 bases. Germline V gene lookup returns CDR1 SQVTM and CDR2 ANQGSEA. The DNA for the CDR3 is TGCAGCGTTGGGGGACCGGGGGGAGATCAGCCCCAGCATTTT. Residues: CSVGGPGGDQPQHF.

This clone was counted between two and nine times. The chain recombines TRBV29-1 with TRBJ2-7, with a tentative D call TRBD1 (8 bases). Germline assignment: CDR1 SQVTM and CDR2 ANQGSEA. The CDR3 spans 14 residues. V lost 5 bases and J 5 bases, leaving 19 bases between the germline ends. CDR3 region: CSVIGQGGGNEQYF. In DNA form, the CDR3 reads TGCAGCGTTATAGGACAGGGAGGGGGGAACGAGCAGTACTTC.

The chain is built from TRBV28 and TRBJ2-3, with no clear D. Per germline, CDR1 MDHEN and CDR2 SYDVKM. Trimming pared 6 bases from V and 4 bases from J, leaving 5 bases between. This CDR3 has 11 amino acids. DNA for the CDR3: TGTGCCAGCAGCCCAGCAGATACGCAGTATTTT. It is translated as CASSPADTQYF.

CDR3 nucleotides: TGTGCCAGCAGGATGACGGGGGGAAGTCAGCCCCAGCATTTT. Translating gives CASRMTGGSQPQHF. This chain uses TRBV2 with TRBJ1-5; the D gene is possibly TRBD1 (5 bases). Per the germline V gene, CDR1 is SNHLY and CDR2 is FYNNEI. With 6 bases removed from V and 6 bases from J, the gap between germline ends came to 15 bases. CDR3 length: 14 amino acids.

The chain is built from TRBV4-3 and TRBJ1-1, with unresolved D. V was trimmed by 1 base and J by 1 base, leaving 7 bases between them. The CDR3 is 14 residues long. Per the germline V gene, CDR1 is LGHNA and CDR2 is YSLEER. The CDR3 here is CASSQGLQNTEAFF. The CDR3 DNA sequence: TGCGCCAGCAGCCAAGGACTCCAGAACACTGAAGCTTTCTTT.

The chain employs TRBV7-9 and TRBJ2-5, with 7 positions matching TRBD1. V was pared by 6 bases and J by 5 bases, with 3 bases of the junction left unmatched. Germline V gene lookup returns CDR1 SEHNR and CDR2 FQNEAQ (reference sequence). The CDR3 length is 12 residues. DNA of the CDR3: TGTGCCAGCAGTACAGGGGAGGAGACCCAGTACTTC. Its protein is CASSTGEETQYF.

The J gene is TRBJ2-1, the V gene TRBV5-1; D is possibly TRBD1 (5 bases). Trimming took 5 bases from V and 12 from J, leaving 24 bases between them. Looked up from germline, CDR1 is SGHRS and CDR2 is YFSETQ. This CDR3 spans 15 amino acids. The CDR3 spells CASRLLGQGTSGQFF. Written as DNA, the CDR3 is TGCGCCAGCAGGCTACTGGGCCAGGGAACTTCTGGGCAGTTCTTC.

The chain links TRBV19 to TRBJ2-7; 9 nucleotides agree with TRBD1. The V gene end was trimmed by 4 bases and the J gene end by 4 bases; junction bases not matched to a gene: 2. The CDR3 has 13 residues. Germline V gene data show CDR1 as LNHDA and CDR2 as SQIVND (reference sequence). This CDR3 is CASSTDRGYEQYF. CDR3 DNA sequence: TGTGCCAGTAGTACGGACAGGGGTTACGAGCAGTACTTC.

The chain combines TRBV28 with TRBJ1-4, with 10 bases identical to TRBD1. The CDR3 spans 16 residues. The J segment lost 8 bases and the V segment lost 3 bases, leaving 9 bases of the junction unmatched. CDR1 and CDR2 (germline): MDHEN, SYDVKM. CDR3 DNA: TGTGCCAGCAGTTTCCTTCGTCTGGGACAGGGGGAAAAACTGTTTTTT. The encoded protein is CASSFLRLGQGEKLFF.

This clone was recorded only once. The CDR3 sequence: CSVTENYGYTF. As DNA, the CDR3 is TGCAGCGTTACAGAGAACTATGGCTACACCTTC. The V and J genes are TRBV29-1 and TRBJ1-2, with no clear D. Per germline, CDR1 SQVTM and CDR2 ANQGSEA. The CDR3 has 11 residues. The V gene lost 5 bases and the J gene lost 2 bases, with 6 bases spanning the gap.

This chain uses TRBV30 with TRBJ1-1, with 7 bases matching TRBD1. The CDR3 spans 11 residues. Looked up from germline, CDR1 is GTSNPN and CDR2 is SVGIG (reference sequence). Here the CDR3 DNA reads TGTGCTTTAGGGGGCTTCACTGAAGCTTTCTTT. The encoded protein is CALGGFTEAFF. The full variable domain, in which reference TRBV30 and TRBJ1-1 provide the parts outside the CDR3, is SQTIHQWPATLVQPVGSPLSLECTVEGTSNPNLYWYRQAAGRGLQLLFYSVGIGQISSEVPQNLSASRPQDRQFILSSKKLLLSDSGFYLCALGGFTEAFFGQGTRLTVV.

The chain is built from TRBV6-5 and TRBJ1-3; D is unclear. Deletions cut 6 bases from V and 2 bases from J, with 11 bases between. CDR1 and CDR2 from the germline V gene are MNHEY and SVGAGI. The CDR3 is 14 residues long. The CDR3 spells CASSPGVPGNTIYF. CDR3 coding DNA: TGTGCCAGCAGCCCCGGGGTCCCTGGAAACACCATATATTTT.

This chain uses TRBV6-5 with TRBJ1-5; 12 bases fit TRBD1. CDR3 size: 16 residues. The V gene end was trimmed by 4 bases and the J gene end by 11 bases; junction bases not matched to a gene: 12. Germline-derived CDR1 and CDR2 are MNHEY and SVGAGI. CDR3 loop: CASSSGTGGVGSAQHF. The CDR3 DNA sequence: TGTGCCAGCAGTTCCGGGACAGGGGGCGTGGGATCAGCCCAGCATTTT.

CDR3: CASSPSGTGGWGNQPQHF. CDR3 bases: TGTGCCAGCAGTCCATCCGGGACAGGGGGCTGGGGCAATCAGCCCCAGCATTTT. The V gene is TRBV28, the J gene TRBJ1-5, with 12 bases matching TRBD1. Germline V CDR1 and CDR2: MDHEN, SYDVKM. This CDR3 comprises 18 residues. J lost 2 bases, V lost 5 bases, and 10 bases had no gene match.